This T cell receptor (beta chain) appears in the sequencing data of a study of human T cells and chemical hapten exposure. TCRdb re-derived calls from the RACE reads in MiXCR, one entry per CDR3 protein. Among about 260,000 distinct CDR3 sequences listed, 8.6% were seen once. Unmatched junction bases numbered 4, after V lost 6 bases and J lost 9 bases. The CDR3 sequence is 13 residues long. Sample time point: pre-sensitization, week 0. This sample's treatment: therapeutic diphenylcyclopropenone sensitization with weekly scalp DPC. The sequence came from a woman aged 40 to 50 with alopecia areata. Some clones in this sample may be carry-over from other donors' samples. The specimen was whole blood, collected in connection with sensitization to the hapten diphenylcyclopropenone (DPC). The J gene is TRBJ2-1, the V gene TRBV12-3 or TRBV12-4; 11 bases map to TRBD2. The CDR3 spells CASRGLAGIEQFF. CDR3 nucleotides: TGTGCCAGCAGAGGACTAGCGGGTATTGAGCAGTTCTTC.